This entry is about one TCR beta chain. Its antigen is unidentified. The record originates from a study of beta chain features in type 1 diabetes. General study points: Shortening that was moderate but significant affected the TCRB CDR3s of Type 1 diabetes patients in all four CD4+ subsets. Any HLA type influence on TCRB rearrangement was left unresolved here. The VDJ junctions of type 1 diabetes patients carried fewer insertions and more deletions. Within patients, naive, central memory and Treg TCRB repertoires seemed more similar than within healthy donors.

Per donor, one heparinised blood draw averaged approximately 110 mL. This CDR3 comprises 13 residues. V lost 3 bases to trimming and J lost 5 bases, with 11 bases between them. CDR1 and CDR2 (germline): SGHDT, YYEEEE. Expressed TCRB transcripts were sequenced because the isolated RNA had all been reverse transcribed beforehand. The data were produced by immunoSEQ multiplex PCR, yet TCRdb's version contains in-frame clones alone and is incomplete. Here the sample spans hundreds of thousands of clones, over 11% being singletons. The sequencing sample was made of naive CD4+ T cells from blood. The chain uses TRBV5-6 and TRBJ2-5; D is perhaps TRBD2 (5 bases). The receptor was derived from a young man with type 1 diabetes. The CDR3: CASSWGSAETQYF. CDR3 bases: TGTGCCAGCAGCTGGGGTAGCGCGGAGACCCAGTACTTC.